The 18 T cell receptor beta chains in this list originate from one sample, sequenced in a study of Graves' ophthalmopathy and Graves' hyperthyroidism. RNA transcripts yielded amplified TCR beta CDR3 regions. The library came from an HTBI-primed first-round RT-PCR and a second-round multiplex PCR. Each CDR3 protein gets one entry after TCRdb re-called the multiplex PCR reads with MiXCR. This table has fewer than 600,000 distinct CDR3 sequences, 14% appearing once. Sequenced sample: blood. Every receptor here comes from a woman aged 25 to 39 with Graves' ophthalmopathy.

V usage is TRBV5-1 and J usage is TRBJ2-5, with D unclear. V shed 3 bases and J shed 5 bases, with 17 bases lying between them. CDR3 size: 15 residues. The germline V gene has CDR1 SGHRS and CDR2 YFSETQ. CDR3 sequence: CASSYTLQVGETQYF. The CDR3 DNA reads TGCGCCAGCAGCTATACGCTCCAGGTGGGGGAGACCCAGTACTTC.

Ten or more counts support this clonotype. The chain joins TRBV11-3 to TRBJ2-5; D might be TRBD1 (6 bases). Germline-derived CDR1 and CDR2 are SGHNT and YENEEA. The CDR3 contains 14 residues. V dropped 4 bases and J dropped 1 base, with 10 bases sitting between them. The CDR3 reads CASSSLGAQETQYF. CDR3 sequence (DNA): TGTGCCAGCAGCTCCTTGGGGGCCCAAGAGACCCAGTACTTC.

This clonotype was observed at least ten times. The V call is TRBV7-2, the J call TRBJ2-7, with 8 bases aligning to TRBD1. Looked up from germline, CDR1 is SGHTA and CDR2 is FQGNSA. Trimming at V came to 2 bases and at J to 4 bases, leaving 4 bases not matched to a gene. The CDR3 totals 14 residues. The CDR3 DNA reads TGTGCCAGCAGCTTACGGCAGGGGGCTTACGAGCAGTACTTC. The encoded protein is CASSLRQGAYEQYF. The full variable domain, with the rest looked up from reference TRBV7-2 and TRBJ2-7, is GAGVSQSPSNKVTEKGKDVELRCDPISGHTALYWYRQSLGQGLEFLIYFQGNSAPDKSGLPSDRFSAERTGGSVSTLTIQRTQQEDSAVYLCASSLRQGAYEQYFGPGTRLTVT.

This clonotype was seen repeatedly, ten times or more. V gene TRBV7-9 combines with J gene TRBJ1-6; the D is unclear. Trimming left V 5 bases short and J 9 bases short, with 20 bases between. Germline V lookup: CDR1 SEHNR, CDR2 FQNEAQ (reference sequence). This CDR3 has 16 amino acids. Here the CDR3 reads CASSPYPPDLGSPLHF. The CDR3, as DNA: TGTGCCAGCAGCCCATACCCCCCCGACCTTGGTTCACCCCTCCACTTT. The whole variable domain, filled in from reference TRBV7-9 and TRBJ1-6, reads DTGVSQNPRHKITKRGQNVTFRCDPISEHNRLYWYRQTLGQGPEFLTYFQNEAQLEKSRLLSDRFSAERPKGSFSTLEIQRTEQGDSAMYLCASSPYPPDLGSPLHFGNGTRLTVT.

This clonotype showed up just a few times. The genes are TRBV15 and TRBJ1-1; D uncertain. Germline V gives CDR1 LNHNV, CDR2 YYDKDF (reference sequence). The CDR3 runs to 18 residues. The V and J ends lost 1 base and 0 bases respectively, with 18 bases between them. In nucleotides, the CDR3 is TGTGCCACCAGCAGAGCTGGCACCAGGACCACCATGAACACTGAAGCTTTCTTT. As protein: CATSRAGTRTTMNTEAFF.

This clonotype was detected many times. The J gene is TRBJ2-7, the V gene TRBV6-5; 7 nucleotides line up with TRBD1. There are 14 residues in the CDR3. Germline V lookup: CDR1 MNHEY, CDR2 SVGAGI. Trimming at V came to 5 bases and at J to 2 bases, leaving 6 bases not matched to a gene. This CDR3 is CASSHRDSAYEQYF. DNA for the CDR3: TGTGCCAGCAGTCACCGGGACAGCGCCTACGAGCAGTACTTC.

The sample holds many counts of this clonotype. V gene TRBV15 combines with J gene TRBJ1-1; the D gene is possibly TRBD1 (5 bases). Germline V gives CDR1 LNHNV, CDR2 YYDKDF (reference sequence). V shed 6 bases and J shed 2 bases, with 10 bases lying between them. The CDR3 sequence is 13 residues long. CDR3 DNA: TGTGCCACCAGTCGAGACAGTAACACTGAAGCTTTCTTT. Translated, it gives CATSRDSNTEAFF.

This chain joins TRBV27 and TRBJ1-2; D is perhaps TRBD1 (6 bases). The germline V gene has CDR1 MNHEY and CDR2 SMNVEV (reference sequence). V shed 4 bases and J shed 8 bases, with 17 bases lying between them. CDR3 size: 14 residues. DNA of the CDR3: TGTGCCAGCAGTTCGTTAGGAACAGGGTACGGCTACACCTTC. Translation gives CASSSLGTGYGYTF.

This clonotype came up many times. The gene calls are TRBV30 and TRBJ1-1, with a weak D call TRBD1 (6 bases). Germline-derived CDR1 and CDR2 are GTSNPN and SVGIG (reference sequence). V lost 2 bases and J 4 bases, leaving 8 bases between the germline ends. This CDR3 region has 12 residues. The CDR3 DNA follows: TGTGCCTGGAGTCTAGGGGGCACTGAAGCTTTCTTT. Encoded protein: CAWSLGGTEAFF.

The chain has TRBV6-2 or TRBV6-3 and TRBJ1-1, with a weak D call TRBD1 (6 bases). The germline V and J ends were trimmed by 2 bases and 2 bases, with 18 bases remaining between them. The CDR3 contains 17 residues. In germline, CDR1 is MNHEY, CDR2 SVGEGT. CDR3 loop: CASSYRGTPYPNTEAFF. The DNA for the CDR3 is TGTGCCAGCAGTTACCGAGGGACACCGTACCCAAACACTGAAGCTTTCTTT.

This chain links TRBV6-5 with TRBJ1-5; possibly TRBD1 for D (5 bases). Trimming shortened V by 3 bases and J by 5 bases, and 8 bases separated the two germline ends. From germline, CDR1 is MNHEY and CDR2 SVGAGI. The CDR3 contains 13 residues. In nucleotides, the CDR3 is TGTGCCAGCAGTTATGACAGTCATCAGCCCCAGCATTTT. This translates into CASSYDSHQPQHF.

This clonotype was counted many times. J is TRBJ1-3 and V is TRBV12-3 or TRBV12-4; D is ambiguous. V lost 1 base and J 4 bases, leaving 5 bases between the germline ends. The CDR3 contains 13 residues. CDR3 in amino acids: CASSLDIGNTIYF. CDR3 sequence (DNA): TGTGCCAGCAGTTTAGACATCGGAAACACCATATATTTT.

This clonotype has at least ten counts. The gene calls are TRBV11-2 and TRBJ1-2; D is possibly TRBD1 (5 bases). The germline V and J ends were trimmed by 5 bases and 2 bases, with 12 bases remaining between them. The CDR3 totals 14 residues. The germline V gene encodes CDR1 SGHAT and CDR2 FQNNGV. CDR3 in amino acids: CASSRDGSNYGYTF. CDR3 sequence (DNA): TGTGCCAGCAGCCGGGACGGGAGCAACTATGGCTACACCTTC.

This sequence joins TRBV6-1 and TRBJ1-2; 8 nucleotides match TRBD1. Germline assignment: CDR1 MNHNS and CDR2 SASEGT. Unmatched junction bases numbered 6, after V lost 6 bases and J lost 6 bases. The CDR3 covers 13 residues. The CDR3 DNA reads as TGTGCCAGCAGATCCGGACAGGGCGATGGCTACACCTTC. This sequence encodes CASRSGQGDGYTF.

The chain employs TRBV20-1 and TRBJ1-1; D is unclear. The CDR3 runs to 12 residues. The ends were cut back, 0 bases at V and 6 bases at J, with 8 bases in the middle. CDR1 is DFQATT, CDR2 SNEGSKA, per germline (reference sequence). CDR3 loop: CSAREVGAEAFF. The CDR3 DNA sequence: TGCAGTGCTAGAGAGGTAGGCGCTGAAGCTTTCTTT.

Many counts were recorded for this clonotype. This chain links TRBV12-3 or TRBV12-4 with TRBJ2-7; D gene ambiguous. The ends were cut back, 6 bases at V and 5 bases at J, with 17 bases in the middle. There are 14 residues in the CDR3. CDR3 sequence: CASSSRVILDEQYF. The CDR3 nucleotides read TGTGCCAGCAGCTCACGGGTAATACTCGACGAGCAGTACTTC.

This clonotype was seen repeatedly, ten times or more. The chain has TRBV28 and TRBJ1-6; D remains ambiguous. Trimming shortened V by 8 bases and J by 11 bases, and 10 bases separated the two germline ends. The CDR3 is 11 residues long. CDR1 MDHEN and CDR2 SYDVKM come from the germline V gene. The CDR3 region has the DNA TGTGCCAGCGCTGGGGTAACACCCCTCCACTTT. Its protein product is CASAGVTPLHF.

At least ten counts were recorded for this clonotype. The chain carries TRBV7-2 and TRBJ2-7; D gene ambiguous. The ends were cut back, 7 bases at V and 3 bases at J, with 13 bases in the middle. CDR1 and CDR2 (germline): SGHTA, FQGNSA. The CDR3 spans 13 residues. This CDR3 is CASNPLGRYEQYF. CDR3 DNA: TGTGCCAGCAACCCCCTCGGGCGCTACGAGCAGTACTTC.